Below are 21 T cell receptor beta chains sequenced from a single sample in a study of cytomegalovirus exposure and HLA in healthy donors. Both 60 Vbeta primers and 13 Jbeta primers went into the PCR. TCRdb's table, derived via immunoSEQ multiplex PCR, lists solely in-frame clones and lacks some. There are tens of thousands of clones in the sample, with 5% held by the top ten. The sequenced sample consisted of PBMCs. Receptor source: a woman between 40 and 50 years old in good health and CMV-seropositive.

This chain uses TRBV7-6 with TRBJ1-4; D remains ambiguous. The CDR3 sequence is 12 residues long. V lost 1 base, J lost 7 bases, and 4 bases lay in between. The V gene's germline CDR1 is SGHVS and CDR2 FNYEAQ. CDR3 nucleotide sequence: TGTGCCAGCAGCTTAGTGGCTGAAAAACTGTTTTTT. Its translation is CASSLVAEKLFF.

The V call is TRBV4-2, the J call TRBJ2-5; D possibly corresponds to TRBD2 (6 bases). V lost 4 bases to trimming and J lost 2 bases, with 11 bases between them. This CDR3 has 14 residues. The germline V gene encodes CDR1 LGHNA and CDR2 YNFKEQ. The CDR3 spells CASSPSTSQETQYF. CDR3 DNA: TGTGCCAGCAGCCCGTCGACTAGTCAAGAGACCCAGTACTTC.

The chain couples TRBV4-2 to TRBJ2-5; 12 bases match TRBD2. Germline V lookup: CDR1 LGHNA, CDR2 YNFKEQ. The CDR3 totals 16 residues. The V segment lost 1 base and the J segment 1 base; nucleotides outside the gene matches: 1. The CDR3 bases are TGTGCCAGCAGCCAAGCTAGCGGGGGGGTCCAAGAGACCCAGTACTTC. It is translated as CASSQASGGVQETQYF.

The chain uses TRBV5-1 and TRBJ2-7; D is uncertain. Germline lookup yields CDR1 SGHRS and CDR2 YFSETQ. This CDR3 has 13 residues. Trimming shortened V by 5 bases and J by 9 bases, and 18 bases separated the two germline ends. CDR3: CASRPRATSGQYF. CDR3 in DNA: TGCGCCAGCAGACCCCGTGCCACTTCAGGGCAGTACTTC.

The rearrangement links TRBV9 to TRBJ2-3, with 14 bases that match TRBD2. V lost 3 bases to trimming and J lost 2 bases; unmatched junction nucleotides: 8. The germline V gene encodes CDR1 SGDLS and CDR2 YYNGEE. This CDR3 is 18 amino acids long. This CDR3 reads CASSGRTSGRQITDTQYF. In DNA form, the CDR3 reads TGTGCCAGCAGCGGGCGGACTAGCGGGAGGCAAATCACAGATACGCAGTATTTT.

A remark on this clone: Germline and junction disagree at one end, which may indicate a read error. J is TRBJ2-1 and V is TRBV25-1; 10 bases match TRBD2. CDR1 MGHDK and CDR2 SYGVNS come from the germline V gene. The CDR3 runs to 15 residues. The CDR3 reads CASGESGRAYAEQFF. For the CDR3, the DNA is TGTGCCAGCGGTGAAAGCGGGAGGGCCTATGCTGAGCAGTTCTTC.

The chain recombines TRBV15 with TRBJ1-2; 7 positions match TRBD1. Germline V gives CDR1 LNHNV, CDR2 YYDKDF (reference sequence). V lost 3 bases, J lost 7 bases, and 5 bases stayed unmatched. This CDR3 contains 13 residues. The CDR3 region has the DNA TGTGCCACCAGCAGGGGACAGCGGAGTGGCTACACCTTC. Its protein product is CATSRGQRSGYTF.

This chain's CDR3 is CASSGTGGHGYTF. The CDR3 bases are TGTGCCAGCAGCGGGACAGGGGGCCATGGCTACACCTTC. The chain joins TRBV28 to TRBJ1-2; TRBD1 matches at 12 bases. The CDR3 totals 13 residues. CDR1 is MDHEN and CDR2 is SYDVKM in the germline V gene. The J segment lost 6 bases and the V segment lost 6 bases, leaving 2 bases of the junction unmatched.

This sequence joins TRBV15 and TRBJ1-5; 9 bases match TRBD1. Germline V gene sequence: CDR1 LNHNV, CDR2 YYDKDF (reference sequence). V lost 8 bases, J lost 6 bases, and 8 bases stayed unmatched. The CDR3 spans 14 residues. In DNA, the CDR3 is TGTGCCACCGGCACAGGGGGCTTAGGTCAGCCCCAGCATTTT. This encodes CATGTGGLGQPQHF.

The V gene is TRBV7-2, the J gene TRBJ2-5; D possibly corresponds to TRBD1 (7 bases). V lost 6 bases to trimming and J lost 2 bases, with 16 bases between them. This CDR3 spans 15 amino acids. Germline V gene lookup returns CDR1 SGHTA and CDR2 FQGNSA. CDR3 bases: TGTGCCAGCAGAAGGGCCCCAGGGGGGCAAGAGACCCAGTACTTC. Encoded protein: CASRRAPGGQETQYF.

This chain connects TRBV5-1 to TRBJ2-5, with TRBD2 matching 7 bases. With the DNA end fitting TRBJ2-7 better, the J assignment may be wrong. CDR3 length: 14 residues. The V gene's germline CDR1 is SGHRS and CDR2 YFSETQ. CDR3 sequence: CASSDTGRTYEQYF. DNA for the CDR3: TGCGCCAGCAGCGACACCGGGAGGACCTACGAGCAGTACTTC.

V usage is TRBV7-3 and J usage is TRBJ2-1, with D hard to call. Trimming stripped 3 bases from V and 7 bases from J, with 10 bases between. This CDR3 is 13 amino acids long. CDR1 and CDR2 from the germline V gene are SGHTA and FQGTGA. CDR3 bases: TGTGCCAGCAGCTTCACTACAAGAAATGAGCAGTTCTTC. This translates into CASSFTTRNEQFF.

The chain has TRBV14 and TRBJ1-4, with 11 positions matching TRBD1. The germline V gene has CDR1 SGHDN and CDR2 FVKESK. V lost 5 bases to trimming and J lost 6 bases; unmatched junction nucleotides: 8. The CDR3 length is 16 residues. CDR3 in amino acids: CASSVLPGQGDEKLFF. Written as DNA, the CDR3 is TGTGCCAGCAGCGTGCTTCCGGGACAGGGGGATGAAAAACTGTTTTTT. Complete variable domain (other parts from reference TRBV14 and TRBJ1-4): EAGVTQFPSHSVIEKGQTVTLRCDPISGHDNLYWYRRVMGKEIKFLLHFVKESKQDESGMPNNRFLAERTGGTYSTLKVQPAELEDSGVYFCASSVLPGQGDEKLFFGSGTQLSVL.

CDR3 in DNA: TGTGCCAGCAGTTTTGTAGGCAGGGGAAGGGACGAGCAGTACTTC. Translating gives CASSFVGRGRDEQYF. The V gene is TRBV28, the J gene TRBJ2-7; D might be TRBD1 (6 bases). Between the trimmed V and J ends, which lost 3 bases and 5 bases, there was a span of 17 bases. Per the germline V gene, CDR1 is MDHEN and CDR2 is SYDVKM. The CDR3 is 15 amino acids.

The chain links TRBV4-3 to TRBJ2-5, with a possible D match to TRBD1 (6 bases). The CDR3 has 15 amino acids. Trimming stripped 0 bases from V and 3 bases from J, with 11 bases between. CDR1 LGHNA and CDR2 YSLEER come from the germline V gene. The CDR3 DNA is TGCGCCAGCAGCCAAGATCGTAGGGGGAAAGAGACCCAGTACTTC. Its translation is CASSQDRRGKETQYF.

This rearrangement joins TRBV25-1 to TRBJ1-2; 7 nucleotides align to TRBD1. The germline CDR1 and CDR2 sequences are MGHDK and SYGVNS. The CDR3 has 14 residues. J was trimmed by 8 bases and V by 3 bases; bases with no gene match: 9. The CDR3 DNA is TGTGCCAGCAGTGACCCGGGACAGCCGAGGGGCTACACCTTC. The encoded protein is CASSDPGQPRGYTF.

This chain links TRBV7-6 with TRBJ2-1, with a possible D match to TRBD2 (6 bases). There are 15 residues in the CDR3. CDR1 is SGHVS, CDR2 FNYEAQ, per germline. V was pared by 6 bases and J by 1 base, with 13 bases between. CDR3 sequence: CASSSQSGSYNEQFF. CDR3 in DNA: TGTGCCAGCAGTTCCCAGAGCGGGTCCTACAATGAGCAGTTCTTC.

The J gene is TRBJ2-2, the V gene TRBV6-1; 7 bases line up with TRBD2. V lost 3 bases, J lost 3 bases, and 4 bases stayed unmatched. The CDR3 is 15 residues long. Germline V lookup: CDR1 MNHNS, CDR2 SASEGT. CDR3 in DNA: TGTGCCAGCAGTGAGAAGGCGGGAGACACCGGGGAGCTGTTTTTT. It translates to CASSEKAGDTGELFF.

V gene TRBV6-4 combines with J gene TRBJ2-3, with a tentative D call TRBD1 (6 bases). The germline V gene encodes CDR1 MRHNA and CDR2 SNTAGT. The CDR3 runs 11 residues. The V gene lost 6 bases and the J gene lost 8 bases, with 9 bases spanning the gap. The CDR3 here is CASRQGATQYF. The CDR3 DNA follows: TGTGCCAGCAGACAGGGAGCTACGCAGTATTTT.

The chain joins TRBV7-3 to TRBJ1-6; D may be TRBD1 (5 bases). The germline CDR1 and CDR2 sequences are SGHTA and FQGTGA. V lost 3 bases, J lost 10 bases, and 16 bases lay in between. The CDR3 has 15 residues. Written as DNA, the CDR3 is TGTGCCAGCAGCTTGTCGGGAGATCGGGGCTCACCCCTCCACTTT. It encodes CASSLSGDRGSPLHF.

The genes are TRBV9 and TRBJ1-3, with no clear D. The CDR3 covers 14 residues. Germline V gene data show CDR1 as SGDLS and CDR2 as YYNGEE. Trimming left V 4 bases short and J 1 base short, with 9 bases between. The CDR3 protein is CASSRDFSGNTIYF. In nucleotides, the CDR3 is TGTGCCAGCAGCCGGGATTTTTCTGGAAACACCATATATTTT. The variable domain in full, with the rest retrieved from reference TRBV9 and TRBJ1-3, is DSGVTQTPKHLITATGQRVTLRCSPRSGDLSVYWYQQSLDQGLQFLIQYYNGEERAKGNILERFSAQQFPDLHSELNLSSLELGDSALYFCASSRDFSGNTIYFGEGSWLTVV.